This T cell receptor beta chain was sequenced for a study of blood T cell repertoires in COVID-19. Libraries were prepared by immunoSEQ multiplex PCR; TCRdb keeps only in-frame clonotypes and omits some of them. The data contain about 94,000 clones, approximately 89% of them singletons. The CDR3 has 15 amino acids. V lost 1 base to trimming and J lost 3 bases; unmatched junction nucleotides: 5. CDR1 is SGHRS and CDR2 is YFSETQ in the germline V gene. The specimen sequenced was peripheral blood. The origin of this receptor is a human donor with acute or convalescent COVID-19. The donor label of this sample is uncertain. This chain uses TRBV5-1 with TRBJ1-1; 8 nucleotides match TRBD1. CDR3 DNA: TGCGCCAGCAGCTTGCTGACAGGGGTTGACACTGAAGCTTTCTTT. The encoded protein is CASSLLTGVDTEAFF.